One and the same sample provided the 14 T cell receptor beta chains below, sequenced in a study of a mutant IDH1 vaccine in newly diagnosed glioma. Time point denoted: week 47, end of study. What each vaccine dose contained was 300 ug of mutant IDH1 20-mer peptide, accompanied by topical imiquimod. These receptors have no known antigen. Sequencing used immunoSEQ multiplex PCR; TCRdb keeps in-frame clones, though not all of them. Found here are around 50,000 clones, 65% of them singletons; the top ten hold 4.8%. Sequenced here: peripheral blood mononuclear cells (PBMCs), sampled from a glioma patient whose treatment included an IDH1 peptide vaccine. The source is a man between 40 and 49 years old with glioma. Some clones in this sample may be carry-over from other donors' samples.

This CDR3 reads CASSDAGEQFF. As DNA, the CDR3 is TGTGCCAGCAGTGACGCTGGTGAGCAGTTCTTC. The V call is TRBV6-4, the J call TRBJ2-1; D is undetermined. The CDR3 runs to 11 residues. Germline CDR1 is MRHNA and CDR2 is SNTAGT. The V end lost 2 bases, the J end lost 9 bases, and 5 bases lay between the germline ends.

The chain is built from TRBV5-1 and TRBJ2-5; no reliable D call. This CDR3 has 13 residues. The germline gives CDR1 SGHRS, CDR2 YFSETQ. Trimming left V 2 bases short and J 0 bases short, with 5 bases between. The CDR3 sequence: CASSFNNQETQYF. The CDR3 coding sequence is TGCGCCAGCAGCTTCAATAACCAAGAGACCCAGTACTTC.

V and J are TRBV5-1 and TRBJ2-1; D perhaps matches TRBD1 (6 bases). Germline assignment: CDR1 SGHRS and CDR2 YFSETQ. The germline V and J ends were trimmed by 7 bases and 9 bases, with 14 bases remaining between them. The CDR3 contains 12 residues. CDR3 amino acids: CASGPGASEQFF. Written as DNA, the CDR3 is TGCGCCAGCGGTCCAGGGGCGAGTGAGCAGTTCTTC.

This sequence joins TRBV19 and TRBJ2-2; D is perhaps TRBD1 or TRBD2 (5 bases each). CDR1 LNHDA and CDR2 SQIVND come from the germline V gene (reference sequence). Trimming cost V 3 bases and J 4 bases, with 12 bases left between them. The CDR3 sequence is 15 residues long. The CDR3 nucleotides are TGTGCCAGTAGTATGCCCGGGGCAACCACCGGGGAGCTGTTTTTT. It is translated as CASSMPGATTGELFF. Based on the CDR3 plus reference TRBV19 and TRBJ2-2, the full variable domain is DGGITQSPKYLFRKEGQNVTLSCEQNLNHDAMYWYRQDPGQGLRLIYYSQIVNDFQKGDIAEGYSVSREKKESFPLTVTSAQKNPTAFYLCASSMPGATTGELFFGEGSRLTVL.

This clone has a handful of counts. The chain combines TRBV18 with TRBJ1-6; TRBD1 aligns across 7 bases. The CDR3 has 15 amino acids. V trimming: 3 bases; J trimming: 7 bases; junction bases outside the gene matches: 6. In germline, CDR1 is KGHSH, CDR2 LQKENI. DNA of the CDR3: TGTGCCAGCTCACCGGGACAGCGCGGAAATTCACCCCTCCACTTT. This gives the protein CASSPGQRGNSPLHF.

This clone was seen a few times. The chain joins TRBV4-1 to TRBJ2-5; TRBD2 is a possible D gene (5 bases). This CDR3 has 16 residues. Trimming removed 0 bases from V and 1 base from J, with 12 bases in between. Per germline, CDR1 MGHRA and CDR2 YSYEKL. The CDR3 sequence is CASSQERSTTQETQYF. CDR3 in DNA: TGCGCCAGCAGCCAAGAGAGATCGACTACCCAAGAGACCCAGTACTTC.

This chain links TRBV11-2 with TRBJ1-6, with a tentative D call TRBD1 (5 bases). The germline V and J ends were trimmed by 3 bases and 8 bases, with 17 bases remaining between them. The V gene's germline CDR1 is SGHAT and CDR2 FQNNGV. The CDR3 is 16 amino acids. CDR3 bases: TGTGCCAGCAGCTTTGGACACCGAATTAACCATTCACCCCTCCACTTT. Its protein is CASSFGHRINHSPLHF.

J is TRBJ2-1 and V is TRBV5-1, with 9 bases matching TRBD2. This CDR3 region has 17 residues. Trimming removed 3 bases from V and 4 bases from J; junction bases left unmatched: 11. Germline-derived CDR1 and CDR2 are SGHRS and YFSETQ. The CDR3 loop reads CASSYIGAGGVYNEQFF. The CDR3 region has the DNA TGCGCCAGCAGCTATATAGGGGCGGGGGGGGTTTACAATGAGCAGTTCTTC.

The rearrangement links TRBV7-8 to TRBJ2-5; 8 bases line up with TRBD2. Germline assignment: CDR1 SGHVS and CDR2 FQNEAQ. The CDR3 sequence is 16 residues long. The J segment lost 1 base and the V segment lost 5 bases, leaving 9 bases of the junction unmatched. In DNA form, the CDR3 reads TGTGCCAGCAGCCATTTCCGGGGGGGGGCCCAAGAGACCCAGTACTTC. Translated, it gives CASSHFRGGAQETQYF.

J is TRBJ2-1 and V is TRBV5-1; 8 bases agree with TRBD1. The germline V gene encodes CDR1 SGHRS and CDR2 YFSETQ. V shed 3 bases, J shed 2 bases, and the junction held 4 bases outside the gene matches. The CDR3 totals 15 residues. CDR3 sequence (DNA): TGCGCCAGCAGCTCGCAGGGGGCTCCCTACAATGAGCAGTTCTTC. It is translated as CASSSQGAPYNEQFF.

The gene calls are TRBV9 and TRBJ2-7; D might be TRBD1 (6 bases). CDR1 SGDLS and CDR2 YYNGEE come from the germline V gene. With 3 bases removed from V and 3 bases from J, the gap between germline ends came to 16 bases. The CDR3 spans 15 residues. DNA for the CDR3: TGTGCCAGCAGCGCGGACAGTTTTTCCTACTACGAGCAGTACTTC. Translation: CASSADSFSYYEQYF.

This clone appeared a single time. The chain links TRBV7-2 to TRBJ2-7; the D gene is possibly TRBD2 (5 bases). V dropped 3 bases and J dropped 4 bases, with 10 bases sitting between them. The CDR3 length is 13 residues. CDR1 and CDR2 (germline): SGHTA, FQGNSA. The CDR3 sequence is CASSFSQRYEQYF. As DNA, the CDR3 is TGTGCCAGCAGCTTCTCTCAGCGGTACGAGCAGTACTTC.

V is TRBV12-5 and J is TRBJ2-3; TRBD2 aligns across 12 bases. Germline V gene sequence: CDR1 LGHNT, CDR2 FRNRAP. J lost 6 bases, V lost 1 base, and 5 bases had no gene match. The CDR3 has 16 amino acids. This CDR3 is CASGLGLAGGRDTQYF. The CDR3 DNA reads as TGTGCTAGTGGTTTGGGGCTAGCGGGGGGGAGGGATACGCAGTATTTT.

This clone was detected only a few times. The V and J genes are TRBV27 and TRBJ2-7; no reliable D call. Trimming left V 11 bases short and J 0 bases short, with 2 bases between. This CDR3 has 9 residues. The germline gives CDR1 MNHEY, CDR2 SMNVEV (reference sequence). CDR3 sequence reads: CAGSYEQYF. The CDR3 region has the DNA TGTGCCGGCTCCTACGAGCAGTACTTC.